This TCR beta chain originates from a study of blood T cell repertoires in COVID-19. Study details: Samples representing acute and convalescent COVID-19 were sourced from the United States, Italy and Spain.

V lost 0 bases and J lost 9, with 9 bases in between. Germline CDR1 is SGHTA and CDR2 is FQGNSA. The CDR3 length is 13 residues. Measured with immunoSEQ multiplex PCR; TCRdb has only the in-frame clones, and not every one. The table records around 290,000 clones, 80% to 95% of them present only once. The clonotype was recovered from a woman in her 30s who had recovered from COVID-19. The specimen was PBMCs or T cells enriched from blood (not recorded which). The V and J genes are TRBV7-2 and TRBJ2-1; D remains ambiguous. The DNA of the CDR3 is TGTGCCAGCAGCTTAGCGCACGGGTTTGAGCAGTTCTTC. Its protein product is CASSLAHGFEQFF.